This TCR beta chain was captured in a study of a mutant IDH1 vaccine in newly diagnosed glioma (dated by TCRdb to the early 2020s). Broadly, across the study: In the chemotherapy-containing groups, vaccination started alongside temozolomide cycles, whereas in patients who had radiotherapy alone it started 4-6 weeks after radiotherapy. Six visits were used for peripheral blood collection: V03 (baseline), V05, V07, V10, V12 and V13. Of the 30 to 35 treated patients, 62.5% were male and around 40% were female, and a mean age of approximately 40 years was recorded. Prior to enrollment, patients had been given standard therapy consisting of radiotherapy alone, temozolomide alone, or radiochemotherapy with temozolomide, with the combination given to most patients. The week-35 safety follow-up was designated visit V12, and the week-47 end of study was designated visit V13. For exploratory analyses, some 24 treated patients had longitudinal TCRB deep sequencing done wherever samples were available. Summary of the overall study and its limitations: Changes in the top peripheral T cell clonotypes picked up by TCRB sequencing did not appear to be linked to pseudoprogression. It was noted by the authors that analyses of patient blood samples could not be reproduced owing to sample limitations. Immune responses induced by the vaccine were seen in around 93% of patients across multiple MHC alleles. Availability determined which PBMC samples were chosen for TCRB deep sequencing.

The CDR3, from cysteine to phenylalanine, totals 13 residues. Only the CDR3 region is kept as DNA, spanning 39 bases read in frame from base 1. Via the germline V gene, CDR1 is SGHRS and CDR2 YFSETQ. V drops 0 bases and J drops 6 bases, leaving 6 bases in between. Library method: the immunoSEQ multiplex PCR assay. Rearranged TCR beta chain sequences were amplified using the hsTCRB Kit according to the manufacturer's protocol. Sequencing of TCRB libraries was carried out on an Illumina MiSeq. On the study's bioinformatics: The kit vendor's proprietary platform handled demultiplexing, trimming and gene mapping. In its TCRdb copy, this immuneACCESS table keeps in-frame sequences only and misses some clones. Where compared with another copy, unresolved V genes explain less than half of these, and the others have no known cause. The DNA gave D and trimming, while V, J and clone size come from that table. In this sample the table shows about 27,000 clones, around four fifths of which occur a single time. The ten largest clonotypes hold under 35% of the sample.

This clone was detected once. Its antigen specificity is not known. No clone much larger than this one lies a single base away; base qualities are absent. What this sample's time point label stands for: week 35, safety follow-up. Each vaccine dose was 300 ug of a 20-mer mutant IDH1 peptide in Montanide, given subcutaneously with topical imiquimod. Across visits V03 through V10, patients got a total of eight vaccinations, given in weeks 1, 3, 5, 7, 11, 15, 19 and 23. The donors had newly diagnosed IDH1-mutant astrocytomas of WHO grade 3 or 4 that showed loss of nuclear ATRX. The samples were drawn from NOA16, a multicentre, single-arm, open-label phase I trial in Germany that tested a mutant IDH1 peptide vaccine in humans for the first time. Genomic DNA for TCRB sequencing was extracted from EDTA blood using the DNeasy Blood and Tissue Kit.

Sample: PBMCs, taken from a glioma patient whose treatment included an IDH1 peptide vaccine. The sequence came from a young man with glioma. The sequence links TRBV5-1 to TRBJ1-4, with a tentative D gene TRBD1 over 5 matching bases. Here is the DNA: TGCGCCAGCAGCTTGGGAGGGGATGAAAAACTGTTTTTT. It translates as CASSLGGDEKLFF.